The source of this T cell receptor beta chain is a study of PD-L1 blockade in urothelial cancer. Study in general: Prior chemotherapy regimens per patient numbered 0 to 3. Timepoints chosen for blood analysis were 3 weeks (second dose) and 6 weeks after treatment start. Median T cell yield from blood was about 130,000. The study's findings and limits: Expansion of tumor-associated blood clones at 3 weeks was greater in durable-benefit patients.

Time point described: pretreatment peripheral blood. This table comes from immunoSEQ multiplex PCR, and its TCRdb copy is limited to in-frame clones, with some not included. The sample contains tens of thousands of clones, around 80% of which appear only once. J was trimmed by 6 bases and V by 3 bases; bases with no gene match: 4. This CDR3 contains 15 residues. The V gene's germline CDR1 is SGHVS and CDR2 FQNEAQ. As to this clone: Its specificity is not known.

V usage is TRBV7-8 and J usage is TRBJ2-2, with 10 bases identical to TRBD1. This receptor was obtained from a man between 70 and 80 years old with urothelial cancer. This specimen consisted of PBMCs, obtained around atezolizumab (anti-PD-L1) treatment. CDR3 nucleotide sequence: TGTGCCAGCAGCTTGACAGGGGGCAAGGCCGGGGAGCTGTTTTTT. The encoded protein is CASSLTGGKAGELFF.